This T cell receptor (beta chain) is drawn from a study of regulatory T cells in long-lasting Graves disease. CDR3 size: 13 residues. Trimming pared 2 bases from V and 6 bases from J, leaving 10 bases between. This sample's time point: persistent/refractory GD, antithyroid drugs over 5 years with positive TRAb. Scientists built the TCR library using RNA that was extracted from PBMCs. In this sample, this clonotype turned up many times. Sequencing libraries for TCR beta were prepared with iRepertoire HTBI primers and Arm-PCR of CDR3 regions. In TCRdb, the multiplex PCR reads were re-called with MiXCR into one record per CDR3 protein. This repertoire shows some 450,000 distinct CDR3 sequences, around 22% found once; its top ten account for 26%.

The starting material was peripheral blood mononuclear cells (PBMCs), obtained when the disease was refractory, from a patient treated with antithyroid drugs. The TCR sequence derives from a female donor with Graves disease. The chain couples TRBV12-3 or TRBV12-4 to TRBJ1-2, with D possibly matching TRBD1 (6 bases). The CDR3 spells CASSLRQGNGYTF. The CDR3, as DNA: TGTGCCAGCAGTTTAAGGCAGGGGAATGGCTACACCTTC.